The 22 T cell receptor beta chains listed next were all sequenced from one sample in a study of shared clonotypes between healthy human individuals. The method was immunoSEQ multiplex PCR; TCRdb's version includes in-frame clones alone and lacks a portion of them. Of about 2.4 million clones in the sample, 85% to 95% were seen once. The sequenced sample was naive CD4+ T cells sorted from blood. Subset: CD45RA+ positively selected. The source of these receptors is a man in his late teens or twenties in good health.

The V call is TRBV5-4, the J call TRBJ2-2; 10 positions match TRBD1. The V gene's germline CDR1 is SGHNT and CDR2 YYREEE (reference sequence). The CDR3 consists of 17 residues. Trimming took 4 bases from V and 6 from J; bases not matched to a gene: 12. CDR3 DNA: TGTGCCAGCAGCCCGGGGGGACAGGGGAGTGTATCCGGGGAGCTGTTTTTT. It codes for CASSPGGQGSVSGELFF.

This clone was observed a handful of times. The chain is built from TRBV29-1 and TRBJ1-1; D unresolved. The CDR3 is 12 residues long. Germline lookup yields CDR1 SQVTM and CDR2 ANQGSEA. The ends were cut back, 0 bases at V and 5 bases at J, with 7 bases in the middle. The DNA of the CDR3 is TGCAGCGTTGAAGATTGGAATACTGAAGCTTTCTTT. Translating gives CSVEDWNTEAFF.

The chain links TRBV6-5 to TRBJ2-7; 12 bases match TRBD2. The CDR3 covers 15 residues. After removal of 2 bases from V and 4 bases from J, the junction contained 3 bases not matched to a gene. The germline gives CDR1 MNHEY, CDR2 SVGAGI. The CDR3 DNA sequence: TGTGCCAGCAGTTACGCGACTAGCGGGAGTTACGAGCAGTACTTC. Its protein product is CASSYATSGSYEQYF.

The chain has TRBV5-4 and TRBJ1-1; possibly TRBD1 for D (6 bases). The CDR3 is made up of 16 amino acids. Trimming took off 0 bases at V and 1 base at J, with 13 bases between the two ends. Looked up from germline, CDR1 is SGHNT and CDR2 is YYREEE (reference sequence). The CDR3 DNA is TGTGCCAGCAGCTTGGCGGGGGGCGGTCGGAACACTGAAGCTTTCTTT. It translates to CASSLAGGGRNTEAFF. The variable domain in full, completed from reference TRBV5-4 and TRBJ1-1, reads ETGVTQSPTHLIKTRGQQVTLRCSSQSGHNTVSWYQQALGQGPQFIFQYYREEENGRGNFPPRFSGLQFPNYSSELNVNALELDDSALYLCASSLAGGGRNTEAFFGQGTRLTVV.

The rearrangement uses TRBV10-2 and TRBJ1-2, with 7 positions matching TRBD1. CDR1 is WSHSY and CDR2 is SAAADI in the germline V gene. This CDR3 is 14 amino acids long. The V and J ends lost 3 bases and 7 bases, in that order; junction bases with no gene match: 8. The CDR3 region is CASSDVTGITGYTF. For the CDR3, the DNA is TGCGCCAGCAGTGATGTGACAGGGATCACTGGCTACACCTTC.

This clone was observed once. V usage is TRBV6-1 and J usage is TRBJ2-5; 8 bases are a match to TRBD2. This CDR3 is built from 13 residues. Germline V gene lookup returns CDR1 MNHNS and CDR2 SASEGT. Trimming removed 7 bases from V and 4 bases from J; junction bases left unmatched: 5. The CDR3 bases are TGTGCCAGCACGGAGCGGGAGAGAGAGACCCAGTACTTC. Its protein is CASTERERETQYF.

This clone was counted a few times. Other DNA variants within this sample encode the same CDR3. The CDR3 loop is CASSLNSQETQYF. The CDR3 coding sequence is TGTGCCAGCAGCTTGAACAGCCAAGAGACCCAGTACTTC. This chain joins TRBV5-4 and TRBJ2-5; D is ambiguous. CDR3 size: 13 residues. Germline lookup yields CDR1 SGHNT and CDR2 YYREEE (reference sequence). Deletions cut 1 base from V and 1 base from J, with 5 bases between.

This chain links TRBV5-5 with TRBJ2-1, with 10 bases matching TRBD2. Germline trimming cut 0 bases from V and 0 bases from J; bases unmatched to any gene: 6. In germline, CDR1 is SGHKS, CDR2 YYEKEE (reference sequence). This CDR3 spans 18 amino acids. CDR3 nucleotide sequence: TGTGCCAGCAGCTTGGGAGCGGGGGGGACCTCCTCCTACAATGAGCAGTTCTTC. Translating it yields CASSLGAGGTSSYNEQFF.

V gene TRBV28 combines with J gene TRBJ1-4; 7 bases match TRBD1. CDR1 and CDR2 (germline): MDHEN, SYDVKM. The junction had 10 bases not matched to a gene; V was cut back by 8 bases and J by 10 bases. This CDR3 has 13 amino acids. The CDR3 protein is CASEEGARGKLFF. The DNA for the CDR3 is TGTGCCAGCGAGGAGGGGGCGAGGGGAAAACTGTTTTTT. The full variable domain, its missing parts supplied by reference TRBV28 and TRBJ1-4, is DVKVTQSSRYLVKRTGEKVFLECVQDMDHENMFWYRQDPGLGLRLIYFSYDVKMKEKGDIPEGYSVSREKKERFSLILESASTNQTSMYLCASEEGARGKLFFGSGTQLSVL.

This chain joins TRBV10-3 and TRBJ1-4; TRBD1 is a possible D gene (6 bases). This CDR3 has 15 amino acids. V was shortened by 2 bases and J by 4 bases, with 11 bases between the two germline ends. The germline V gene encodes CDR1 ENHRY and CDR2 SYGVKD. In DNA, the CDR3 is TGTGCCATCAGTGAGGGGGGGGCTAATAATGAAAAACTGTTTTTT. It translates to CAISEGGANNEKLFF.

The V gene is TRBV7-9, the J gene TRBJ2-2; D is uncertain. The CDR3 runs to 12 residues. The V end was cut by 3 bases, the J end by 6 bases, with 5 bases between. In germline, CDR1 is SEHNR, CDR2 FQNEAQ (reference sequence). Here the CDR3 reads CASSLGPGELFF. For the CDR3, the DNA is TGTGCCAGCAGCTTGGGTCCCGGGGAGCTGTTTTTT. Drawing the rest from reference TRBV7-9 and TRBJ2-2, the complete variable domain is DTGVSQNPRHKITKRGQNVTFRCDPISEHNRLYWYRQTLGQGPEFLTYFQNEAQLEKSRLLSDRFSAERPKGSFSTLEIQRTEQGDSAMYLCASSLGPGELFFGEGSRLTVL.

The rearrangement uses TRBV5-1 and TRBJ2-1; 10 bases align to TRBD2. The CDR3 spans 19 residues. V lost 1 base, J lost 0 bases, and 10 bases stayed unmatched. Germline V gene lookup returns CDR1 SGHRS and CDR2 YFSETQ. DNA of the CDR3: TGCGCCAGCAGCTTGTGGGGTCTAGCGGGAGCCAGCTCCTACAATGAGCAGTTCTTC. Translating it yields CASSLWGLAGASSYNEQFF.

CDR3 bases: TGCGCCAGCAGCTTGGCCGAGGGGGGACCCCAGCATTTT. Translated: CASSLAEGGPQHF. This chain connects TRBV5-1 to TRBJ1-5, with a weak D call TRBD1 (6 bases). CDR1 and CDR2 from the germline V gene are SGHRS and YFSETQ. The V and J ends lost 0 bases and 10 bases respectively, with 11 bases between them. The CDR3 spans 13 residues.

The rearrangement joins TRBV25-1 to TRBJ1-6; D not resolved. This CDR3 contains 13 residues. Germline CDR1 reads MGHDK; CDR2 reads SYGVNS. V was trimmed by 4 bases and J by 7 bases, leaving 8 bases between them. The CDR3 bases are TGTGCCAGCAGTGTGCAAAACAATTCACCCCTCCACTTT. This sequence encodes CASSVQNNSPLHF.

This clone was seen only once. V gene TRBV5-4 combines with J gene TRBJ2-2; 7 positions match TRBD1. The CDR3 sequence is 16 residues long. V dropped 4 bases and J dropped 0; count of bases not matched to a gene: 6. Germline CDR1 reads SGHNT; CDR2 reads YYREEE (reference sequence). The CDR3: CASSPLTGTNTGELFF. DNA for the CDR3: TGTGCCAGCAGCCCGTTGACAGGGACGAACACCGGGGAGCTGTTTTTT.

This chain links TRBV4-2 with TRBJ2-1; D is perhaps TRBD2 (6 bases). The CDR3 consists of 17 residues. Trimming removed 3 bases from V and 2 bases from J, with 17 bases in between. Germline values: CDR1 LGHNA, CDR2 YNFKEQ. The DNA for the CDR3 is TGTGCCAGCAGCCAGGCGGGATCCGGGACGACCTACAATGAGCAGTTCTTC. Amino acids: CASSQAGSGTTYNEQFF.

The gene calls are TRBV30 and TRBJ1-2, with 9 positions matching TRBD1. CDR1 and CDR2 from the germline V gene are GTSNPN and SVGIG (reference sequence). J lost 7 bases, V lost 3 bases, and 9 bases had no gene match. CDR3 length equals 14 residues. The DNA of the CDR3 is TGTGCCTGGAGAACAGGGGGCATCGCTGCTGGCTACACCTTC. The encoded protein is CAWRTGGIAAGYTF. The complete variable domain, with remaining parts taken from reference TRBV30 and TRBJ1-2, reads SQTIHQWPATLVQPVGSPLSLECTVEGTSNPNLYWYRQAAGRGLQLLFYSVGIGQISSEVPQNLSASRPQDRQFILSSKKLLLSDSGFYLCAWRTGGIAAGYTFGSGTRLTVV.

Regarding this clone: Other DNA variants within this sample encode the same CDR3. The V gene is TRBV30, the J gene TRBJ1-1, with 9 bases aligning to TRBD1. Trimming took 5 bases from V and 7 from J; bases not matched to a gene: 2. The CDR3 runs 11 residues. Germline values: CDR1 GTSNPN, CDR2 SVGIG (reference sequence). For the CDR3, the DNA is TGTGCCTGGGGACAGGGGATTGAAGCTTTCTTT. Protein sequence: CAWGQGIEAFF.

This chain's CDR3 is CASSFLRGAEAFF. The CDR3, as DNA: TGTGCCAGCAGTTTCCTCCGTGGGGCTGAAGCTTTCTTT. The chain uses TRBV6-5 and TRBJ1-1; D gene unclear. V lost 4 bases, J lost 6 bases, and 12 bases lay in between. Germline loops: CDR1 MNHEY, CDR2 SVGAGI. The CDR3 consists of 13 residues.

The chain combines TRBV19 with TRBJ2-6, with a weak D call TRBD2 (5 bases). Deletions cut 6 bases from V and 2 bases from J, with 11 bases between. Germline lookup yields CDR1 LNHDA and CDR2 SQIVND (reference sequence). The CDR3 is made up of 15 amino acids. CDR3 residues: CASSTRDAGANVLTF. The CDR3 DNA reads as TGTGCCAGTAGCACCCGGGATGCTGGGGCCAACGTCCTGACTTTC. The full variable domain, with the rest looked up from reference TRBV19 and TRBJ2-6, is DGGITQSPKYLFRKEGQNVTLSCEQNLNHDAMYWYRQDPGQGLRLIYYSQIVNDFQKGDIAEGYSVSREKKESFPLTVTSAQKNPTAFYLCASSTRDAGANVLTFGAGSRLTVL.

V gene TRBV2 combines with J gene TRBJ2-3, with D uncertain. Germline CDR1 and CDR2: SNHLY and FYNNEI. The CDR3 has 14 residues. The V end lost 6 bases, the J end lost 1 base, and 11 bases lay between the germline ends. The CDR3 region is CASRYGWGTDTQYF. The CDR3 DNA reads TGTGCCAGCAGGTACGGATGGGGCACAGATACGCAGTATTTT.

The chain recombines TRBV9 with TRBJ1-4, with D perhaps TRBD1 (6 bases). The length of the CDR3 is 15 residues. Germline CDR1 and CDR2: SGDLS and YYNGEE. Between the trimmed V and J ends, which lost 1 base and 8 bases, there was a span of 15 bases. The CDR3 nucleotides read TGTGCCAGCAGCGTACTAGGGGGGGCGCAGGAAAAACTGTTTTTT. Protein product: CASSVLGGAQEKLFF.